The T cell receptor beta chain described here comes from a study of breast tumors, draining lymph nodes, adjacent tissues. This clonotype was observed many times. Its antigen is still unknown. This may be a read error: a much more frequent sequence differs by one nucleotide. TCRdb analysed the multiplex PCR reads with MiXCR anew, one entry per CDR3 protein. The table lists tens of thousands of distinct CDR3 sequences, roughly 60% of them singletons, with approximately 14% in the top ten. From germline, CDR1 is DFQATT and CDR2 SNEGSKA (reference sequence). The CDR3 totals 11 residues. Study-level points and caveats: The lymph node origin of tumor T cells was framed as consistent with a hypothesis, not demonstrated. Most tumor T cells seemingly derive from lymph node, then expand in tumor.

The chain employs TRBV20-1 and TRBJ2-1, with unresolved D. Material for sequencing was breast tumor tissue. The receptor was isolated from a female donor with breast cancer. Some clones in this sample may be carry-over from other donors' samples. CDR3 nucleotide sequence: TGCAGTGCTAGTCCCTACAATGAGCAGTCCTTC. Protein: CSASPYNEQSF.